This T cell receptor beta chain was identified in a study of blood T cell repertoires in COVID-19. Clones were read by immunoSEQ multiplex PCR, and TCRdb kept only the in-frame ones, dropping some. Of roughly 500,000 clones in the sample, approximately 87% were seen once. The germline V and J ends were trimmed by 1 base and 5 bases, with 11 bases remaining between them. This CDR3 region has 14 residues. Germline loops: CDR1 SNHLY, CDR2 FYNNEI. The rearrangement links TRBV2 to TRBJ1-2; no firm D call. Sequenced sample: PBMCs or T cells enriched from blood (not recorded which). The sequence derives from a woman in her 40s who had recovered from COVID-19. The CDR3 spells CASSEEQQVYGYTF. The CDR3 region has the DNA TGTGCCAGCAGTGAAGAACAGCAAGTGTATGGCTACACCTTC.